The clone carrying this T cell receptor (beta chain) was counted only a few times. The antigen remains unidentified. The sample originates from a study of T cells in Graves' hyperthyroidism and ophthalmopathy. Study observations and caveats: Blood held most thyroid clonotypes expanded above 0.001 frequency.

The CDR3 runs 15 residues. CDR1 is MGHDK, CDR2 SYGVNS, per germline. V shed 1 base and J shed 2 bases, with 11 bases lying between them. Uncontrolled infection, other autoimmune disease, pregnancy or lactation led to exclusion. Out of approximately 10 ml of fresh peripheral blood came the PBMCs. The TCR beta CDR3 regions underwent amplification using RNA transcripts as the source. HTBI primers were the set used in a first-round RT-PCR of the TCR CDR3. In TCRdb, the multiplex PCR reads were re-called with MiXCR into one record per CDR3 protein. Of roughly 400,000 distinct CDR3 sequences in the sample, about 14% were seen once.

The sequence was obtained from a man aged 50 or older with Graves' ophthalmopathy. The chain has TRBV25-1 and TRBJ1-2; D is perhaps TRBD1 (6 bases). The sample comprised blood. Written as DNA, the CDR3 is TGTGCCAGCAGTGAATTTGGGGGGGCGAACTATGGCTACACCTTC. Encoded protein: CASSEFGGANYGYTF.